A selection of T cell receptor beta chains follows, all from one sample in a study of blood T cell repertoires in COVID-19. Libraries were prepared by immunoSEQ multiplex PCR; TCRdb keeps only in-frame clonotypes and omits some of them. The sample consists of 100,000 to 150,000 clones, 75% to 85% of them appearing once. Sequenced input: peripheral blood. The receptor set was obtained from a man aged 35 to 55 with active or convalescent COVID-19. CDR3s include the opening cysteine and the closing phenylalanine or tryptophan. D genes are given only for firm matches. Clone size is stated in some rows and not others, as once, few, many or a class when expanded.

v_gene	abundance	j_gene	d_gene	CDR3nt	CDR3aa
TRBV5-1	few	TRBJ2-7	.	TGCGCCAGCAGCTTGGCTGAAAGAGGGTGGGGCTACGAGCAGTACTTC	CASSLAERGWGYEQYF
TRBV14	.	TRBJ1-1	.	TGTGCCAGCAGCCAAGATCTGGGCAGGCTTGAAGCTTTCTTT	CASSQDLGRLEAFF
TRBV5-1	.	TRBJ1-1	TRBD1	TGCGCCAGCAGCCCAGAGGGACAGAGGGGCACTGAAGCTTTCTTT	CASSPEGQRGTEAFF
TRBV6-5	.	TRBJ2-1	.	TGTGCCAGCAGTTTGGGACAACACAATGAGCAGTTCTTC	CASSLGQHNEQFF
TRBV5-6	.	TRBJ2-2	TRBD1	TGTGCCAGCGGGGACAGGACGAACACCGGGGAGCTGTTTTTT	CASGDRTNTGELFF
TRBV7-6	.	TRBJ1-1	.	TGTGCCAGCAGCTCGGAGAGGAAGAACACTGAAGCTTTCTTT	CASSSERKNTEAFF
TRBV3-1/TRBV3-2	.	TRBJ1-1	TRBD1	TGTGCCAGCAGCCAAGAGACAGGGGGCACCCCCCCAGCTTTCTTT	CASSQETGGTPPAFF
TRBV24-1	many	TRBJ1-5	.	TGTGCCACCAGTGTTTCTTCTTCGAATCAGCCCCAGCATTTT	CATSVSSSNQPQHF
TRBV30	.	TRBJ1-6	.	TGTGCCTGGTGCCTGGGGGGGGGAGGTAATTCACCCCTCCACTTT	CAWCLGGGGNSPLHF
TRBV30	.	TRBJ1-4	.	TGTGCCTGGAGTCCCCCCGGGACAAGTAAACTGTTTTTT	CAWSPPGTSKLFF
TRBV11-2	.	TRBJ1-2	TRBD1	TGTGCCAGCAGCTTCGGGGCAGGGGGCGAGACTGGCTACACCTTC	CASSFGAGGETGYTF
TRBV21-1	.	TRBJ1-4	.	TGTGCCAGCAGGGGTCCAGGGGCAACTAATGAAAAACTGTTTTTT	CASRGPGATNEKLFF
TRBV28	once	TRBJ1-1	.	TGTGCCAGCAGACCCCACAGGGTCGACCCTGAAGCTTTCTTT	CASRPHRVDPEAFF
TRBV6-2/TRBV6-3	once	TRBJ1-2	.	TGTGCCAGCAGTTACCCCCAGGATGCCTATGGCTACACCTTC	CASSYPQDAYGYTF
TRBV6-5	.	TRBJ1-1	TRBD1	TGTGCCAGCAGTCCCCAGACAGGGACGAACACTGAAGCTTTCTTT	CASSPQTGTNTEAFF
TRBV6-5	few	TRBJ2-7	TRBD2	TGTGCCAGCAGCGCGACTAGCGGGAGTTACGAGCAGTACTTC	CASSATSGSYEQYF
TRBV10-3	.	TRBJ1-2	.	TGTGCCATCAGCCCGGGAGGGGGTTATGGCTACACCTTC	CAISPGGGYGYTF
TRBV5-1	.	TRBJ2-1	TRBD2	TGCGCCAGCAGTCTAAGGACGAGCCAACTAGCGGGAACATACAATGAGCAGTTCTTC	CASSLRTSQLAGTYNEQFF
TRBV7-9	.	TRBJ2-3	TRBD2	TGTGCCAGCAGCCCCGGGACTAGCGGGGGAACAGATACGCAGTATTTT	CASSPGTSGGTDTQYF
TRBV5-1	once	TRBJ1-5	.	TGCGCCAGCAGCTTGGCCTCCGGTACCAATCAGCCCCAGCATTTT	CASSLASGTNQPQHF
TRBV4-1	few	TRBJ1-5	.	TGCGCCAGCAGCCAAGGACCTTTAGGGGCGCCCCAGCATTTT	CASSQGPLGAPQHF
TRBV10-3	.	TRBJ1-1	TRBD1	TGTGCCATCACTAGGACAGGGCCTGGCACTGAAGCTTTCTTT	CAITRTGPGTEAFF
TRBV5-5	.	TRBJ1-2	TRBD1	TGTGCCAGTGTGAGGGGGACAGGGGGCGGTAACTATGGCTACACCTTC	CASVRGTGGGNYGYTF
TRBV11-2	.	TRBJ2-3	.	TGTGCCAGCAGCTTGTCAGCAGGGTTCAGCACAGATACGCAGTATTTT	CASSLSAGFSTDTQYF
TRBV18	.	TRBJ1-5	.	TGTGCCAGCTCACCACAGGCCGGGGGCAATCAGCCCCAGCATTTT	CASSPQAGGNQPQHF
TRBV24-1	once	TRBJ1-2	TRBD1	TGTGCCACCAGTGATTCCGGGACAGGGGGCTTTTTGGTCAATGGCTACACCTTC	CATSDSGTGGFLVNGYTF